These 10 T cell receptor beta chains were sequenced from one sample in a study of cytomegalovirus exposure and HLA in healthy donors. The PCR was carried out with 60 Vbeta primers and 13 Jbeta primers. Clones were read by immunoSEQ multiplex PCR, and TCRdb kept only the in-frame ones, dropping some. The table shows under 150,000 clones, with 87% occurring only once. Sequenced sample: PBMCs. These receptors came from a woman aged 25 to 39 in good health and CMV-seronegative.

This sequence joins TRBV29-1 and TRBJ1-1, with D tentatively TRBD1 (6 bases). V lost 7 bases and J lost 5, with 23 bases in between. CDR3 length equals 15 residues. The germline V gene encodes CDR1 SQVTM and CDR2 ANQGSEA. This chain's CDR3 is CSGHPTGTFRTEAFF. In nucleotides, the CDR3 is TGCAGCGGCCATCCGACCGGGACATTCAGGACTGAAGCTTTCTTT.

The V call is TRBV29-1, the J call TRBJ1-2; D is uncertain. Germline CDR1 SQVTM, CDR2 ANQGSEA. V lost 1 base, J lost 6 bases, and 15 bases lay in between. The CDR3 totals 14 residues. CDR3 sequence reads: CSVEGGRAGHGYTF. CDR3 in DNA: TGCAGCGTTGAAGGGGGAAGGGCGGGTCATGGCTACACCTTC.

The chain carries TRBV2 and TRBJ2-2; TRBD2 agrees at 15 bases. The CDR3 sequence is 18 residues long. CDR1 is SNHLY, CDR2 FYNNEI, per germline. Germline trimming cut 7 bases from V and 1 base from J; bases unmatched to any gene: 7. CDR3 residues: CASMKGLAGGLNTGELFF. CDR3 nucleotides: TGTGCCAGCATGAAGGGACTAGCGGGAGGATTGAACACCGGGGAGCTGTTTTTT.

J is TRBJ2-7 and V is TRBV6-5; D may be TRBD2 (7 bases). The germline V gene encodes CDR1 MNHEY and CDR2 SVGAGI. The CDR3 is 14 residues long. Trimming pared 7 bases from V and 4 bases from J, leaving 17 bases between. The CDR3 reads CASKGGRREYEQYF. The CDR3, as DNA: TGTGCCAGCAAGGGGGGACGGCGGGAGTACGAGCAGTACTTC.

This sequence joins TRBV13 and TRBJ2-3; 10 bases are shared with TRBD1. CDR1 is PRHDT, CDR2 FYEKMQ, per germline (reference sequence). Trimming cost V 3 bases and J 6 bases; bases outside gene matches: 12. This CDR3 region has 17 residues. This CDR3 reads CASSFVGTGVNTDTQYF. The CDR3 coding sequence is TGTGCCAGCAGCTTTGTTGGGACAGGGGTTAATACGGATACGCAGTATTTT.

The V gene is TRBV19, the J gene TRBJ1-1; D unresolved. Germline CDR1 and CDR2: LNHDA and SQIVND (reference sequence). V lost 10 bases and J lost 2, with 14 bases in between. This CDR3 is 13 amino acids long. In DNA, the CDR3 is TGTGCCACCGTCTCGGGAGCAAACACTGAAGCTTTCTTT. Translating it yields CATVSGANTEAFF.

CDR3 in DNA: TGTGCCAGCAGCTTAGAGGGGAGGGCAGTATATAGCAATCAGCCCCAGCATTTT. It encodes CASSLEGRAVYSNQPQHF. The V gene is TRBV7-9, the J gene TRBJ1-5; D may be TRBD1 (5 bases). Germline V gives CDR1 SEHNR, CDR2 FQNEAQ (reference sequence). This CDR3 spans 18 amino acids. V dropped 1 base and J dropped 0 bases, with 16 bases sitting between them.

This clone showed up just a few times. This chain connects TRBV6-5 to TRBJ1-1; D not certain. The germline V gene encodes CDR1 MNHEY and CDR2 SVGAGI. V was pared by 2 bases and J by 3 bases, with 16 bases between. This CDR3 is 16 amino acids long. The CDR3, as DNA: TGTGCCAGCAGTTACGGGGTGGGCGGGTTGGACACTGAAGCTTTCTTT. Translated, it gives CASSYGVGGLDTEAFF.

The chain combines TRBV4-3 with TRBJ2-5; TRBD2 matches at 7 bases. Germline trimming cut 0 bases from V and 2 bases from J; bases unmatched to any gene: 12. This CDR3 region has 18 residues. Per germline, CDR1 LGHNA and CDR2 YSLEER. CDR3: CASSQDWPGGGPQETQYF. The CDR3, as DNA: TGCGCCAGCAGCCAAGATTGGCCTGGCGGGGGACCTCAAGAGACCCAGTACTTC.

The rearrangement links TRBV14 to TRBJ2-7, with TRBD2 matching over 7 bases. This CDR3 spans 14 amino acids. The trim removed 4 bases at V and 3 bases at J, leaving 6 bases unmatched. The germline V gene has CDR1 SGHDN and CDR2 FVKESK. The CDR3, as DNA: TGTGCCAGCAGCCTTGGACTAGTATTCTACGAGCAGTACTTC. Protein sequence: CASSLGLVFYEQYF. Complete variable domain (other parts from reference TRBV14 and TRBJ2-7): EAGVTQFPSHSVIEKGQTVTLRCDPISGHDNLYWYRRVMGKEIKFLLHFVKESKQDESGMPNNRFLAERTGGTYSTLKVQPAELEDSGVYFCASSLGLVFYEQYFGPGTRLTVT.